Following are 17 T cell receptor beta chains from one sample sequenced in a study of CD8+ T cells in alopecia areata. cDNA reverse transcribed from extracted RNA served as the sequencing template. Sequencing was performed with immunoSEQ multiplex PCR; in TCRdb, only in-frame clones are kept and a portion is missing. Of 140,000 or so clones listed, roughly half are singletons. The material was CD4+ T cells sorted from blood, obtained at week 0. Source of these receptors: a human donor with alopecia areata.

The chain uses TRBV19 and TRBJ2-2; TRBD1 agrees at 9 bases. This CDR3 contains 15 residues. V gave up 5 bases and J gave up 5 bases; unmatched junction bases: 6. Germline assignment: CDR1 LNHDA and CDR2 SQIVND (reference sequence). The chain's CDR3 is CASSPGQGTTGELFF. Here the CDR3 DNA reads TGTGCCAGTAGTCCTGGACAGGGGACGACCGGGGAGCTGTTTTTT.

This clone showed up just a few times. The chain carries TRBV11-2 and TRBJ2-3, with D perhaps assigned TRBD1 or TRBD2 (6 bases each). Germline V gene lookup returns CDR1 SGHAT and CDR2 FQNNGV. The CDR3 loop spans 15 amino acids. Trimming pared 5 bases from V and 6 bases from J, leaving 18 bases between. As DNA, the CDR3 is TGTGCCAGCAGCCTAACGGGGGCGGAAGTGGATACGCAGTATTTT. Translation: CASSLTGAEVDTQYF.

This clone came up a few times. V gene TRBV30 combines with J gene TRBJ2-1, with unresolved D. Looked up from germline, CDR1 is GTSNPN and CDR2 is SVGIG (reference sequence). Trimming stripped 4 bases from V and 5 bases from J, with 24 bases between. This CDR3 contains 17 residues. CDR3 DNA sequence: TGTGCCTGGAACAACAATCGGTACTCTCAATGGGACAATGAGCAGTTCTTC. Residues: CAWNNNRYSQWDNEQFF.

CDR3 residues: CASSKNSVSYNEQFF. The CDR3 nucleotides read TGTGCCAGCAGTAAGAATAGCGTCTCCTACAATGAGCAGTTCTTC. This sequence joins TRBV25-1 and TRBJ2-1; tentative D call: TRBD2 (5 bases). The CDR3 totals 15 residues. Trimming left V 5 bases short and J 0 bases short, with 11 bases between. CDR1 and CDR2 from the germline V gene are MGHDK and SYGVNS.

This clone was picked up a small number of times. The chain is built from TRBV6-1 and TRBJ2-1; D call uncertain. This CDR3 comprises 10 residues. Germline-derived CDR1 and CDR2 are MNHNS and SASEGT. Trimming took off 1 base at V and 10 bases at J, with 2 bases between the two ends. CDR3 nucleotides: TGTGCCAGCAGTGAAGGGGAGCAGTTCTTC. Its protein product is CASSEGEQFF.

The chain uses TRBV28 and TRBJ1-1, with D uncertain. Germline V gives CDR1 MDHEN, CDR2 SYDVKM. The V and J ends lost 4 bases and 3 bases respectively, with 3 bases between them. The CDR3 has 11 residues. The CDR3 loop reads CASSWDTEAFF. CDR3 sequence (DNA): TGTGCCAGCAGTTGGGACACTGAAGCTTTCTTT.

The V gene is TRBV29-1, the J gene TRBJ2-3; D not certain. Trimming left V 4 bases short and J 6 bases short, with 8 bases between. CDR3 length equals 11 residues. Looked up from germline, CDR1 is SQVTM and CDR2 is ANQGSEA. Written as DNA, the CDR3 is TGCAGCGTTGTTTCGCCCGATACGCAGTATTTT. This gives the protein CSVVSPDTQYF.

The rearrangement links TRBV30 to TRBJ1-2; a weak D match, TRBD1 (5 bases). This CDR3 comprises 14 residues. Per germline, CDR1 GTSNPN and CDR2 SVGIG (reference sequence). The ends were cut back, 2 bases at V and 4 bases at J, with 14 bases in the middle. The CDR3, as DNA: TGTGCCTGGAGTCCCGGGGGATCCAGCTATGGCTACACCTTC. This codes for CAWSPGGSSYGYTF.

V gene TRBV5-1 combines with J gene TRBJ2-7; D is possibly TRBD2 (6 bases). The CDR3 totals 15 residues. V was shortened by 0 bases and J by 2 bases, with 12 bases between the two germline ends. The germline gives CDR1 SGHRS, CDR2 YFSETQ. The CDR3 sequence: CASSLDAGSTYEQYF. The CDR3 nucleotides are TGCGCCAGCAGCTTGGACGCGGGATCGACCTACGAGCAGTACTTC.

The CDR3 bases are TGTGCCAGCAGCCCCACAGGGAGGGAGACCCAGTACTTC. Translation: CASSPTGRETQYF. V and J are TRBV7-7 and TRBJ2-5; the D gene could be TRBD1 or TRBD2 (6 bases each). This CDR3 has 13 residues. Trimming took off 5 bases at V and 5 bases at J, with 12 bases between the two ends. Germline V gives CDR1 SSHAT, CDR2 FNYEAQ (reference sequence).

This clone was picked up a small number of times. The V call is TRBV28, the J call TRBJ2-5, with D perhaps assigned TRBD1 or TRBD2 (5 bases each). Germline-derived CDR1 and CDR2 are MDHEN and SYDVKM. Trimming shortened V by 5 bases and J by 5 bases, and 24 bases separated the two germline ends. CDR3 length: 17 amino acids. The chain's CDR3 is CASSGGWDQFARETQYF. The CDR3 DNA reads as TGTGCCAGCAGTGGGGGATGGGATCAATTTGCCCGGGAGACCCAGTACTTC.

The CDR3 here is CAWSVHSEQYF. As DNA, the CDR3 is TGTGCCTGGAGTGTACACTCCGAGCAGTACTTC. V and J are TRBV30 and TRBJ2-7; D is unclear. V shed 0 bases and J shed 6 bases, with 6 bases lying between them. CDR3 length equals 11 residues. Germline V gene data show CDR1 as GTSNPN and CDR2 as SVGIG (reference sequence).

Only a few counts were recorded for this clone. The CDR3 DNA reads TGTGCCAGCAGCTTAAGGGGAGGAGAGACCCAGTACTTC. It codes for CASSLRGGETQYF. The chain employs TRBV7-2 and TRBJ2-5, with D perhaps matching TRBD2 (6 bases). The CDR3 spans 13 residues. The V gene lost 2 bases and the J gene lost 4 bases, with 8 bases spanning the gap. Germline V CDR1 and CDR2: SGHTA, FQGNSA.

The chain carries TRBV5-1 and TRBJ2-7, with TRBD2 matching over 10 bases. This CDR3 comprises 14 residues. With 4 bases clipped from V and 4 bases from J, the junction kept 5 bases outside the gene matches. Germline values: CDR1 SGHRS, CDR2 YFSETQ. In DNA form, the CDR3 reads TGCGCCAGCAGCCCCACTAGCGGGGTTTACGAGCAGTACTTC. Translating it yields CASSPTSGVYEQYF.

The CDR3 protein is CASSLEERSPPDTQYF. The CDR3 nucleotides are TGTGCCAGCAGCTTAGAAGAGCGGAGCCCCCCAGATACGCAGTATTTT. The chain employs TRBV7-2 and TRBJ2-3; the D gene is possibly TRBD2 (5 bases). V gave up 1 base and J gave up 4 bases, with 15 bases separating them. Germline assignment: CDR1 SGHTA and CDR2 FQGNSA. The CDR3 sequence is 16 residues long.

The V call is TRBV11-3, the J call TRBJ2-1; D is possibly TRBD2 (6 bases). V was pared by 4 bases and J by 8 bases, with 9 bases between. CDR3 length: 12 residues. Germline-derived CDR1 and CDR2 are SGHNT and YENEEA. The chain's CDR3 is CASSSSSDEQFF. In DNA, the CDR3 is TGTGCCAGCAGCTCCTCTAGCGATGAGCAGTTCTTC.

The chain carries TRBV19 and TRBJ2-1, with TRBD2 identical over 7 bases. V was pared by 11 bases and J by 9 bases, with 7 bases of the junction left unmatched. The length of the CDR3 is 11 residues. Per germline, CDR1 LNHDA and CDR2 SQIVND (reference sequence). Written as DNA, the CDR3 is TGTGCCGGAACTAGCGTGGGTGAGCAGTTCTTC. This codes for CAGTSVGEQFF.